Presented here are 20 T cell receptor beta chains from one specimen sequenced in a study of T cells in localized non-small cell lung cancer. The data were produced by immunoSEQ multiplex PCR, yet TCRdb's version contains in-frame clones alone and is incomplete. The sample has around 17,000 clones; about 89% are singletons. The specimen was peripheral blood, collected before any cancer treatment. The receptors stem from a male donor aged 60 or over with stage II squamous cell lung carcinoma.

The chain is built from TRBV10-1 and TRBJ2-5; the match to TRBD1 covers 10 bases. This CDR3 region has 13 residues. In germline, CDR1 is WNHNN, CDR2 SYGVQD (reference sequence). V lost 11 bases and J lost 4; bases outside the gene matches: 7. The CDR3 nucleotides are TGCGCCCCTGGACAGGGGGGAAGAGAGACCCAGTACTTC. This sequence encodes CAPGQGGRETQYF.

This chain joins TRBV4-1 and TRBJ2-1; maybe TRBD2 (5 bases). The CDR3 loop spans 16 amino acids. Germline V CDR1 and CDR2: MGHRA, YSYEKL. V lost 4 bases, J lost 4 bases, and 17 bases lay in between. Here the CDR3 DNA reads TGCGCCAGCAGCCCCTTGGACGGGATGGAATACAATGAGCAGTTCTTC. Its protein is CASSPLDGMEYNEQFF.

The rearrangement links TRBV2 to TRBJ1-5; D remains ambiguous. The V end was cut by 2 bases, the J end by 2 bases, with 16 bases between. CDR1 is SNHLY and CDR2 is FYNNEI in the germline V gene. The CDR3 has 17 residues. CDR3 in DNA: TGTGCCAGCAGTGAATTGTTAGCGGCGGGCGGCAATCAGCCCCAGCATTTT. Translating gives CASSELLAAGGNQPQHF.

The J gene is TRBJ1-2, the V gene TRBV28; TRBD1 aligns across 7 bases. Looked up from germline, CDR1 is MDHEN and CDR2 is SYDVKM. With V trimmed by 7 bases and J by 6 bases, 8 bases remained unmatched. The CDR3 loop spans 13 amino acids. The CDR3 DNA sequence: TGTGCCAGCACGATCAGGGGGGCGGATGGCTACACCTTC. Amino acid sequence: CASTIRGADGYTF.

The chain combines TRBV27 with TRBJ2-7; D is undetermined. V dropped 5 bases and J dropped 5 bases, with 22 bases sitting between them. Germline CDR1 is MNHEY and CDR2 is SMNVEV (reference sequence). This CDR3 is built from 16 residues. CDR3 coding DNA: TGTGCCAGCAGTCCCCACCCACGGAAGTTGAGAGACGAGCAGTACTTC. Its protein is CASSPHPRKLRDEQYF.

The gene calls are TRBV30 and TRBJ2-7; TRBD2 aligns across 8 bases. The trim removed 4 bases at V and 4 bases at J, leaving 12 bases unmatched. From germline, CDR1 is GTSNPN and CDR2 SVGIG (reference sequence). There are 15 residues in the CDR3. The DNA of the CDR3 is TGTGCCTGGACTCCCCGGGAGGGCCTGATGTACGAGCAGTACTTC. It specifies CAWTPREGLMYEQYF. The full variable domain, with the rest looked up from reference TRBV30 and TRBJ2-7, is SQTIHQWPATLVQPVGSPLSLECTVEGTSNPNLYWYRQAAGRGLQLLFYSVGIGQISSEVPQNLSASRPQDRQFILSSKKLLLSDSGFYLCAWTPREGLMYEQYFGPGTRLTVT.

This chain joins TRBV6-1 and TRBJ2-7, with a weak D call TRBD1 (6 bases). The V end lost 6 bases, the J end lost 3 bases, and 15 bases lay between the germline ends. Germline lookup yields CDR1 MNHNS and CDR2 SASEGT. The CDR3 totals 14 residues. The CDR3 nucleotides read TGTGCCAGCAGCCACAGGGCAGAGGGCTACGAGCAGTACTTC. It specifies CASSHRAEGYEQYF.

The DNA for the CDR3 is TGTGCCAGCAGCCAAGATGGGGCCGGGGAGCTGTTTTTT. Protein product: CASSQDGAGELFF. J is TRBJ2-2 and V is TRBV14, with D unclear. This CDR3 comprises 13 residues. Germline values: CDR1 SGHDN, CDR2 FVKESK. Trimming shortened V by 0 bases and J by 6 bases, and 5 bases separated the two germline ends. Full variable domain (outside the CDR3, taken from reference TRBV14 and TRBJ2-2): EAGVTQFPSHSVIEKGQTVTLRCDPISGHDNLYWYRRVMGKEIKFLLHFVKESKQDESGMPNNRFLAERTGGTYSTLKVQPAELEDSGVYFCASSQDGAGELFFGEGSRLTVL.

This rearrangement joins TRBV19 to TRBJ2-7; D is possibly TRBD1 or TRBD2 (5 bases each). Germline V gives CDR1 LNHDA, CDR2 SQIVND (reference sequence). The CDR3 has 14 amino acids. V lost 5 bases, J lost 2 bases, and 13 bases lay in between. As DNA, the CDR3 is TGTGCCAGTAGTCCCCGGGACGTACCCTACGAGCAGTACTTC. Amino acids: CASSPRDVPYEQYF.

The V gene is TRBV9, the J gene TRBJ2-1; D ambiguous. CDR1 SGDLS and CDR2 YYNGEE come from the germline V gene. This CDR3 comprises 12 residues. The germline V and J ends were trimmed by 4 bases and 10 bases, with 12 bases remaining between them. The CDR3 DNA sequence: TGTGCCAGCAGCCTGGGGTTGGAAGAGCAGTTCTTC. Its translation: CASSLGLEEQFF.

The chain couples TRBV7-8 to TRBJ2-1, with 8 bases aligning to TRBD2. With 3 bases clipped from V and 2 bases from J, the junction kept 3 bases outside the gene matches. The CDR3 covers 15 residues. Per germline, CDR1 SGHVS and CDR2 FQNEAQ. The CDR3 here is CASSFREGPYNEQFF. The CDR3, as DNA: TGTGCCAGCAGCTTTCGGGAGGGCCCCTACAATGAGCAGTTCTTC.

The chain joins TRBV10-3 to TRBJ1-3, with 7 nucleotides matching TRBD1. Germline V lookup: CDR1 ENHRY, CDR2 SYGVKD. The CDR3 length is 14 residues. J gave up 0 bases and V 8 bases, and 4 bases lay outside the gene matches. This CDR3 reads CAIGTGVSGNTIYF. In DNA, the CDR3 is TGTGCCATCGGCACAGGGGTCTCTGGAAACACCATATATTTT.

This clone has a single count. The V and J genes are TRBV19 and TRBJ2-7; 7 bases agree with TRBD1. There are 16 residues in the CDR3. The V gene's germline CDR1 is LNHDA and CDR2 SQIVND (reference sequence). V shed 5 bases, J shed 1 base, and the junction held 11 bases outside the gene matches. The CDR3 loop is CASSHLDRERSYEQYF. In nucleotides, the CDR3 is TGTGCCAGTAGTCACCTAGACAGGGAAAGATCCTACGAGCAGTACTTC. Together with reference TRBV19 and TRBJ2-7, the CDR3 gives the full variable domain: DGGITQSPKYLFRKEGQNVTLSCEQNLNHDAMYWYRQDPGQGLRLIYYSQIVNDFQKGDIAEGYSVSREKKESFPLTVTSAQKNPTAFYLCASSHLDRERSYEQYFGPGTRLTVT.

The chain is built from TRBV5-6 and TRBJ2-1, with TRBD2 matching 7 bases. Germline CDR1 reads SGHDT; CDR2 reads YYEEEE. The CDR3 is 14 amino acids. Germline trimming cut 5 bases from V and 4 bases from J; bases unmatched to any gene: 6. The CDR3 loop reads CASSFSSGYNEQFF. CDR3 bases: TGTGCCAGCAGTTTCTCTAGCGGATACAATGAGCAGTTCTTC.

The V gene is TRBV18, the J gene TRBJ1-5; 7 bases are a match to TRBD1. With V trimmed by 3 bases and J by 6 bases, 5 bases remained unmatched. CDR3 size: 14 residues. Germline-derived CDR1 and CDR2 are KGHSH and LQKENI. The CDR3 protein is CASSPGQGGQPQHF. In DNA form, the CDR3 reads TGTGCCAGCTCACCGGGGCAGGGGGGTCAGCCCCAGCATTTT.

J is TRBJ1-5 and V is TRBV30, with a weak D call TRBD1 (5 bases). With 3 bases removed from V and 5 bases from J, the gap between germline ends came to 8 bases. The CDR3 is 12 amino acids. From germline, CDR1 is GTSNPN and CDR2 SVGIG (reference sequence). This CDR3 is CAWSRVHQPQHF. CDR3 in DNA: TGTGCCTGGAGCAGGGTCCATCAGCCCCAGCATTTT.

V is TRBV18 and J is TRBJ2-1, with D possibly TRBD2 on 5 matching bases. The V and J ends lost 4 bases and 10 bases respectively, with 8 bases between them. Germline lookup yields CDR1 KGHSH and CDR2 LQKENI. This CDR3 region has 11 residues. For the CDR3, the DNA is TGTGCCAGCTCACTGGGAGAAGAGCAGTTCTTC. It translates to CASSLGEEQFF.

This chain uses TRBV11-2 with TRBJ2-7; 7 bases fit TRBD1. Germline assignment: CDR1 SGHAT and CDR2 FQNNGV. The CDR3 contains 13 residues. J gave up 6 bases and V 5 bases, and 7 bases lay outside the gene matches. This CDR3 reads CASSPLTGLEQYF. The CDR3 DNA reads TGTGCCAGCAGCCCCCTGACAGGGCTCGAGCAGTACTTC.

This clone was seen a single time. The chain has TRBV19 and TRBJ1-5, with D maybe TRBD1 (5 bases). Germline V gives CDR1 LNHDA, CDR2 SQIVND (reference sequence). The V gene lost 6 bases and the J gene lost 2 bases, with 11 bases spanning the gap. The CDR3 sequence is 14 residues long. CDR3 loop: CASSYPGGNQPQHF. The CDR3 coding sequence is TGTGCCAGTAGCTATCCGGGGGGCAATCAGCCCCAGCATTTT. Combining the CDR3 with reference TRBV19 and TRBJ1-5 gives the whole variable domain DGGITQSPKYLFRKEGQNVTLSCEQNLNHDAMYWYRQDPGQGLRLIYYSQIVNDFQKGDIAEGYSVSREKKESFPLTVTSAQKNPTAFYLCASSYPGGNQPQHFGDGTRLSIL.

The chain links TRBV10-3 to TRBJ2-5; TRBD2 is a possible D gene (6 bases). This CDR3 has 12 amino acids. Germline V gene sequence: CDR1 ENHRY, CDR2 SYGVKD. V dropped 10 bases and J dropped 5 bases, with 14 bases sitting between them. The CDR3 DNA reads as TGTGCCACCCTGGGCGGAGGGGAGACCCAGTACTTC. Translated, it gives CATLGGGETQYF.